This note documents a single TCR beta chain sequence. Its antigen is currently unknown. One end of the junction fails to match germline, which may point to a read error. TCRdb fed the RACE reads into MiXCR, producing one record per CDR3 protein. Of roughly 180,000 distinct CDR3 sequences in the sample, approximately 20% were seen once. Described time point: patch test 1, 2 weeks after DPC sensitization. Sample treatment: therapeutic diphenylcyclopropenone sensitization with weekly scalp DPC. The drawing of blood occurred before each patch test was applied. From whole blood left unfractionated, total RNA was extracted. These data originate in a study of human T cells and chemical hapten exposure. Across the whole study: All through the approximately 25-week study, the scalp of each patient received diphenylcyclopropenone doses weekly. Broader study findings: With alopecia, donors may have immune responses unlike healthy people's.

The sequenced sample was whole blood, obtained in connection with sensitization to the hapten diphenylcyclopropenone (DPC). The source is a woman in her forties or fifties with alopecia areata. Some clones in this sample may be carry-over from other donors' samples.

CDR3 DNA sequence: TGCAGTGCTACTACAGGGGATTTGAACACTGGAGCTTTCTTT. This translates into CSATTGDLNTGAFF. The chain carries TRBV20-1 and TRBJ1-1; 7 nucleotides agree with TRBD1. This CDR3 has 14 residues. Germline V gives CDR1 DFQATT, CDR2 SNEGSKA (reference sequence).